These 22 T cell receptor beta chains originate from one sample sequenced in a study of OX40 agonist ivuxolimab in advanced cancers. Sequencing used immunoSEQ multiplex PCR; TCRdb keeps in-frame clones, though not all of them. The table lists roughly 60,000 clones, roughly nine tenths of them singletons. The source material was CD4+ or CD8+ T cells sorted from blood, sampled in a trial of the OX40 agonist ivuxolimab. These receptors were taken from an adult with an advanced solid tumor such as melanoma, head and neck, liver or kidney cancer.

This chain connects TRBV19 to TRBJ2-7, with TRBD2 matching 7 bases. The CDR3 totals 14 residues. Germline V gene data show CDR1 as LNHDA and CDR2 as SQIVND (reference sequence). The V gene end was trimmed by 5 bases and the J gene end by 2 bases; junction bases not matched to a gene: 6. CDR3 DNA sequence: TGTGCCAGTAGTGCACTAGCGCCAACCTACGAGCAGTACTTC. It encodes CASSALAPTYEQYF.

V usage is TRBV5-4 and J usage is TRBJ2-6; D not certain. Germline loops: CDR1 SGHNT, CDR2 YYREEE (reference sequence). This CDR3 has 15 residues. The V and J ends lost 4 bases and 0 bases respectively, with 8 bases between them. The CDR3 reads CASSLDSSGANVLTF. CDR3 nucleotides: TGTGCCAGCAGCCTTGATAGCTCTGGGGCCAACGTCCTGACTTTC.

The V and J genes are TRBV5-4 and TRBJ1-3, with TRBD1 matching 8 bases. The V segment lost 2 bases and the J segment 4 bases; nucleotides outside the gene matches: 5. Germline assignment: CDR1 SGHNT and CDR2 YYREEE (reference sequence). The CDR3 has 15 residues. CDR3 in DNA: TGTGCCAGCAGCTTAGACAGGGGATCAGGAAACACCATATATTTT. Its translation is CASSLDRGSGNTIYF.

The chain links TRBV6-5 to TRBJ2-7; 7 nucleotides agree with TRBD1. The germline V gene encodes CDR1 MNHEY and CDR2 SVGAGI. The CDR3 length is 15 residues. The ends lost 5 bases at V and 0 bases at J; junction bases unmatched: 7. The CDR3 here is CASSPQGVTSYEQYF. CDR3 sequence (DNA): TGTGCCAGCAGTCCCCAGGGGGTCACCTCCTACGAGCAGTACTTC.

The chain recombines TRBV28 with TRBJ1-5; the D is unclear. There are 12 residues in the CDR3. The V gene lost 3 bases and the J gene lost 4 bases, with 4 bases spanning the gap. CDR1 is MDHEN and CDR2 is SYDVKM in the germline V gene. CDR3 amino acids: CASSFRNQPQHF. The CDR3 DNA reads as TGTGCCAGCAGTTTTCGGAATCAGCCCCAGCATTTT.

The CDR3, as DNA: TGTGCCTGGAGTCTATCTGGGTCTAGACGAGAGACCCAGTACTTC. This gives the protein CAWSLSGSRRETQYF. The chain has TRBV30 and TRBJ2-5; D is unresolved. The germline V gene encodes CDR1 GTSNPN and CDR2 SVGIG (reference sequence). V was trimmed by 2 bases and J by 4 bases, leaving 17 bases between them. The CDR3 is 15 amino acids.

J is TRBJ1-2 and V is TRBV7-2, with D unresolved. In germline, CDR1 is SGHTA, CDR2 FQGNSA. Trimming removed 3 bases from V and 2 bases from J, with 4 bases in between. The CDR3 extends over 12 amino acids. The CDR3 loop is CASSFQNYGYTF. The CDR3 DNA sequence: TGTGCCAGCAGCTTTCAGAACTATGGCTACACCTTC. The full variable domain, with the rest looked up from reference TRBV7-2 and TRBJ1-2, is GAGVSQSPSNKVTEKGKDVELRCDPISGHTALYWYRQSLGQGLEFLIYFQGNSAPDKSGLPSDRFSAERTGGSVSTLTIQRTQQEDSAVYLCASSFQNYGYTFGSGTRLTVV.

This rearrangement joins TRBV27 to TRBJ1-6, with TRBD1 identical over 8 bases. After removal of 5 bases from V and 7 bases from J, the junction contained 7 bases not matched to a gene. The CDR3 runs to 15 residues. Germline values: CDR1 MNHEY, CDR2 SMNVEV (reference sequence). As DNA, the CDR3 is TGTGCCAGCAGTCCCGGACAGGGTAGCAATTCACCCCTCCACTTT. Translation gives CASSPGQGSNSPLHF.

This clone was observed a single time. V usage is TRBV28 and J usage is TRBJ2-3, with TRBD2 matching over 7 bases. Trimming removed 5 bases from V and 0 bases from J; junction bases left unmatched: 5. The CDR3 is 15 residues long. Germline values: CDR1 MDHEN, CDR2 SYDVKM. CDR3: CASSPLGGSTDTQYF. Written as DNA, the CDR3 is TGTGCCAGCAGTCCCCTGGGGGGGAGCACAGATACGCAGTATTTT.

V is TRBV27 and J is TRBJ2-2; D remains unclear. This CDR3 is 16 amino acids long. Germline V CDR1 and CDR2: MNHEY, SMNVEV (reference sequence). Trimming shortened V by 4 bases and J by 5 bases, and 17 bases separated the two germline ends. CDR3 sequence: CASSSPDWYGTGELFF. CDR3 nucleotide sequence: TGTGCCAGCAGTTCTCCTGACTGGTATGGGACCGGGGAGCTGTTTTTT.

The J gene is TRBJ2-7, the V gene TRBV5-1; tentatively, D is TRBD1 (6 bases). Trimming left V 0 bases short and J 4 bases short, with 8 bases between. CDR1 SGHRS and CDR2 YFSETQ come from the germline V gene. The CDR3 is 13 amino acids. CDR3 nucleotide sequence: TGCGCCAGCAGCTTGGTTACAGGGTACGAGCAGTACTTC. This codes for CASSLVTGYEQYF.

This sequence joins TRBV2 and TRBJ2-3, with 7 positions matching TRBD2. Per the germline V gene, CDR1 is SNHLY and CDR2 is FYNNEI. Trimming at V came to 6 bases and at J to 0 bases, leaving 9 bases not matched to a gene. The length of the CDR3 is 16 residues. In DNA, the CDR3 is TGTGCCAGCAGGGGGCCTAGCGGTGCTAGCACAGATACGCAGTATTTT. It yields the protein CASRGPSGASTDTQYF. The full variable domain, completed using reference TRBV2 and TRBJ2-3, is EPEVTQTPSHQVTQMGQEVILRCVPISNHLYFYWYRQILGQKVEFLVSFYNNEISEKSEIFDDQFSVERPDGSNFTLKIRSTKLEDSAMYFCASRGPSGASTDTQYFGPGTRLTVL.

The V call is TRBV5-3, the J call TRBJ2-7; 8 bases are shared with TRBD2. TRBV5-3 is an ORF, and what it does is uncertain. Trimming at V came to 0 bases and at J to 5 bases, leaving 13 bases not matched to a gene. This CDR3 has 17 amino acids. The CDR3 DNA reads TGTGCCAGAAGCTTGGTTCGGGTCGGAGCGGGAGTCCACGAGCAGTACTTC. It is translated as CARSLVRVGAGVHEQYF.

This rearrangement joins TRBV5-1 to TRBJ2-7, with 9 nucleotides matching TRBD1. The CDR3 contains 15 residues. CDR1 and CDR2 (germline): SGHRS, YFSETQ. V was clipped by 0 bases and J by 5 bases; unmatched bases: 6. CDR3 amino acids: CASSLVQDRGHEQYF. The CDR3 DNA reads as TGCGCCAGCAGCTTGGTCCAGGACAGGGGCCACGAGCAGTACTTC.

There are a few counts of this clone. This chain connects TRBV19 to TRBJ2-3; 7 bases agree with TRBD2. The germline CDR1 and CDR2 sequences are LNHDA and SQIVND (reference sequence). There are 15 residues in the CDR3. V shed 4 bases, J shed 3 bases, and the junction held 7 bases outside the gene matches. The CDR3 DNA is TGTGCCAGTAGTAAGGAACTAGCGCGAACAGATACGCAGTATTTT. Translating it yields CASSKELARTDTQYF.

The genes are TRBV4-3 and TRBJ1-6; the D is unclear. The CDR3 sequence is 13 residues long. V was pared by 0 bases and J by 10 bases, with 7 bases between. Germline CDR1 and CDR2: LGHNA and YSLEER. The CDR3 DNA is TGCGCCAGCAGCCAAGAGGGTCGGTCACCCCTCCACTTT. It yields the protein CASSQEGRSPLHF.

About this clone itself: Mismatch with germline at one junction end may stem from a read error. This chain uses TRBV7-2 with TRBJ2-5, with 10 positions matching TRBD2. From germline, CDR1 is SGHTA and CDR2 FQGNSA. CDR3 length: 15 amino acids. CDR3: CASSLARSSGRPLDF. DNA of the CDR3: TGTGCCAGCAGCTTAGCGCGGAGTAGCGGGAGGCCGCTAGACTTC.

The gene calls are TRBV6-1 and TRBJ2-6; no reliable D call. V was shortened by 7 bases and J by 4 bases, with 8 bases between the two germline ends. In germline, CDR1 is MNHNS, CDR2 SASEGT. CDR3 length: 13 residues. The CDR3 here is CASTYTGANVLTF. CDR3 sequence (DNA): TGTGCCAGCACCTATACCGGGGCCAACGTCCTGACTTTC.

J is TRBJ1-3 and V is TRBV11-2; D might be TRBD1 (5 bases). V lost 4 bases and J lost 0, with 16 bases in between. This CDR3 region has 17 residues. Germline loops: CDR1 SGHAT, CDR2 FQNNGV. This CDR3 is CASSSPGRKSSGNTIYF. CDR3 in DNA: TGTGCCAGCAGCTCACCGGGACGGAAGAGCTCTGGAAACACCATATATTTT.

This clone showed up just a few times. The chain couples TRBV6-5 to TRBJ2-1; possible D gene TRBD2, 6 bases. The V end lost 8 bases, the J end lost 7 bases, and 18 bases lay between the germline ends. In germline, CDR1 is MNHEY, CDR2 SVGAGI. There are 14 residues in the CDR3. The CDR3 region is CASGSSAGTNEQFF. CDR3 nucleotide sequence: TGTGCCAGCGGGTCGTCGGCCGGGACTAATGAGCAGTTCTTC.

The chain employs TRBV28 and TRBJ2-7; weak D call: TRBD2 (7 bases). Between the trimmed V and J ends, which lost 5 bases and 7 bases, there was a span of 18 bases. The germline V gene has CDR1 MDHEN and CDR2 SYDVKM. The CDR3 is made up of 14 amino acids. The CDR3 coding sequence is TGTGCCAGCAGTCCCTGGGGGGGCCTGAGGGAGCAGTACTTC. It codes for CASSPWGGLREQYF.

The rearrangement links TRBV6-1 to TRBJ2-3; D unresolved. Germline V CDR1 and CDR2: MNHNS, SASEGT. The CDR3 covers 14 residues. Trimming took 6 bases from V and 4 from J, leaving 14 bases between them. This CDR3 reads CASRGNRAADTQYF. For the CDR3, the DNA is TGTGCCAGCAGAGGAAACCGGGCGGCAGATACGCAGTATTTT.